A selection of T cell receptor beta chains follows, all from one sample in a study of control samples from healthy donors and cancer patients. Only in-frame clones appear in the TCRdb table, and some are missing; sequencing was by immunoSEQ multiplex PCR. The profile shows about 130,000 clones, more than 90% of them singletons. The sample was blood. The receptor source for this set is a man aged 18 to 29 in good health. Each CDR3 is given with its conserved first and last residue. D genes are given only for firm matches. Part of the rows lack a size; the others show once, few, many or a class for expanded clones.

V	size	J	D	DNA	CDR3
TRBV6-5	once	TRBJ2-7	.	TGTGCCAGCAGTTACTCCAGGGATGGGGGGCTCTACGAGCAGTACTTC	CASSYSRDGGLYEQYF
TRBV18	.	TRBJ2-2	TRBD1	TGTGCCAGCTCACTACCGGGACAGGGGGCCGGGGAGCTGTTTTTT	CASSLPGQGAGELFF
TRBV6-5	.	TRBJ2-5	TRBD1	TGTGCCACGAGTACAGGGGGCGTGGAGACCCAGTACTTC	CATSTGGVETQYF
TRBV2	few	TRBJ1-5	.	TGTGCCAGCAGTGACCGGGTTGGCCAGCATTTT	CASSDRVGQHF
TRBV5-1	once	TRBJ2-1	.	TGCGCCAGCAGCTTTGGGACTTCTCCCTACAATGAGCAGTTCTTC	CASSFGTSPYNEQFF
TRBV9	.	TRBJ1-2	.	TGTGCCAGCAGCTCCAGGGCCTATGGCTACACCTTC	CASSSRAYGYTF
TRBV7-9	.	TRBJ1-2	.	TGTGCCAGCAGCCTCTTGGGAGGCCATGGCTACACCTTC	CASSLLGGHGYTF
TRBV21-1	.	TRBJ2-2	.	TGTGCCAGCAGCAAATCTTCTAATAAGAACACCGGGGAGCTGTTTTTT	CASSKSSNKNTGELFF
TRBV7-9	.	TRBJ1-5	TRBD1	TGTGCCAGCAGCACAGACAGGGGGCATGGTCAGCCCCAGCATTTT	CASSTDRGHGQPQHF
TRBV3-1/TRBV3-2	.	TRBJ1-6	.	TGTGCCAGCAGCAACGCCGACAGATATAATTCACCCCTCCACTTT	CASSNADRYNSPLHF
TRBV2	.	TRBJ1-5	TRBD1	TGTGCCAGTTCTACAGGGGGCAATCAGCCCCAGCATTTT	CASSTGGNQPQHF
TRBV2	few	TRBJ2-2	.	TGTGCCAGCAGTGCCTCTAAGTCCGGGGAGCTGTTTTTT	CASSASKSGELFF
TRBV5-1	.	TRBJ2-2	.	TGCGCCAGCACCGTAGGGGGGTTGGACACCGGGGAGCTGTTTTTT	CASTVGGLDTGELFF
TRBV6-5	.	TRBJ1-3	.	TGTGCCAGCGGCTTCTCTGGAAACACCATATATTTT	CASGFSGNTIYF